This T cell receptor (beta chain) was sequenced in a study of blood T cell repertoires in COVID-19. In the study overall: Material from acute and convalescent COVID-19 was sourced from the United States, Italy and Spain.

Study processing details: Estimated nucleated cell counts came from reference gene primer amplification. Using immunoSEQ multiplex PCR, the repertoire was profiled, and TCRdb retains in-frame clones only, with some absent. The V and J calls and clone size come from that table; D and trimming were worked out from the DNA. The sample records over 130,000 clones, approximately 84% being singletons. Worth noting for this clone: Other DNA sequences from this sample encode an identical CDR3 as well.

The CDR3 is 14 amino acids. The germline CDR1 and CDR2 sequences are SGHRS and YFSETQ. The trim removed 4 bases at V and 5 bases at J, leaving 5 bases unmatched. The material sequenced was peripheral blood. This TCR was recovered from a human donor in a cohort sampled during active COVID-19. The chain carries TRBV5-1 and TRBJ1-5; 8 bases line up with TRBD1. The CDR3 DNA reads TGCGCCAGCAGCCCCGGACAGGGCGATCAGCCCCAGCATTTT. Translation: CASSPGQGDQPQHF.